This is a list of T cell receptor beta chains from one sample in a study of CD8 T cells in ankylosing spondylitis. Each CDR3 protein is one row after TCRdb ran MiXCR on the 5' RACE reads. Of about 39,000 distinct CDR3 sequences in the sample, about 9.4% were seen once. Sample: blood, either unsorted or a sorted T cell fraction (not recorded which). The receptor source for this set is a male donor with ankylosing spondylitis or in good health (not recorded which). CDR3s include the opening cysteine and the closing phenylalanine or tryptophan. D genes are given only for firm matches. Size tells how often a clone was seen (once, few, many) or the class of an expanded clone, and some rows leave it out.

cdr3_aa cdr3_nt v_call clone_size d_call j_call
CASSLRDINLQETQYF TGCGCCAGCAGCTTGCGGGACATAAATTTACAAGAGACCCAGTACTTC TRBV5-1 many . TRBJ2-5
CASSFTGQGGFYEQYF TGTGCCAGCAGCTTCACCGGACAGGGGGGGTTCTACGAGCAGTACTTC TRBV7-2 once TRBD1 TRBJ2-7
CSARTGANIQYF TGCAGTGCTAGGACAGGAGCAAACATTCAGTACTTC TRBV20-1 many . TRBJ2-4
CASSFSGELFF TGTGCCAGCAGCTTTTCCGGGGAGCTGTTTTTT TRBV5-6 many . TRBJ2-2
CASSSPALGTDTQYF TGTGCCAGCAGCTCACCGGCTCTGGGGACAGATACGCAGTATTTT TRBV11-2 many . TRBJ2-3
CASSGMATNTGELFF TGTGCCAGCAGTGGGATGGCCACGAACACCGGGGAGCTGTTTTTT TRBV25-1 . . TRBJ2-2
CVSSGSYSNQPQHF TGTGTTAGCAGTGGCAGCTATAGCAATCAGCCCCAGCATTTT TRBV2 . . TRBJ1-5
CASSSNYEQYF TGTGCCAGCAGCTCTAACTACGAGCAGTACTTC TRBV5-6 medium-sized . TRBJ2-7
CASSPLRGVAVNEQFF TGTGCCAGCTCACCCCTCCGCGGGGTGGCGGTCAATGAGCAGTTCTTC TRBV18 many . TRBJ2-1
CSASPPPQETQYF TGCAGTGCTAGTCCCCCCCCCCAAGAGACCCAGTACTTC TRBV20-1 many . TRBJ2-5
CASSQSGLAGYRKFF TGTGCCAGCAGCCAATCGGGACTAGCGGGATATAGAAAGTTCTTC TRBV3-1 many TRBD2 TRBJ2-1
CASNPTEMNTEAFF TGTGCCAGCAATCCGACAGAAATGAACACTGAAGCTTTCTTT TRBV7-8 many . TRBJ1-1
CASSLGSLGSYEQYF TGTGCCAGCAGCTTAGGGAGTCTCGGTTCCTACGAGCAGTACTTC TRBV7-2 many . TRBJ2-7
CAWETPGQGVSDTQYF TGTGCCTGGGAGACCCCGGGACAGGGTGTTTCAGATACGCAGTATTTT TRBV30 many TRBD1 TRBJ2-3
CASSPRGDGELFF TGTGCCAGCAGCCCCAGGGGGGACGGGGAGCTGTTTTTT TRBV7-3 few . TRBJ2-2
CASSLVSGNYEQYF TGTGCCAGCAGCTTAGTCTCAGGCAACTACGAGCAGTACTTC TRBV7-8 many . TRBJ2-7
CASSPGGTSGTDTQYF TGTGCCAGCAGCCCCGGGGGGACTAGCGGGACAGATACGCAGTATTTT TRBV7-2 many TRBD2 TRBJ2-3
CASKTVAGFYEQYF TGTGCCAGCAAGACTGTAGCGGGGTTCTACGAGCAGTACTTC TRBV27 . TRBD2 TRBJ2-7
CASSNGAEQFF TGTGCCAGCAGTAATGGGGCTGAGCAGTTCTTC TRBV6-2/TRBV6-3 many . TRBJ2-1
CASRRGTSGSNEQFF TGCGCCAGCAGGAGAGGGACTAGCGGGAGTAATGAGCAGTTCTTC TRBV4-1 many TRBD2 TRBJ2-1
CASSASGRAFDTQYF TGTGCCAGCAGCGCCAGCGGGAGGGCCTTTGATACGCAGTATTTT TRBV12-3/TRBV12-4 many TRBD2 TRBJ2-3
CASSPMDRISYEQYF TGTGCCAGCAGCCCTATGGACAGAATCTCCTACGAGCAGTACTTC TRBV11-2 many . TRBJ2-7
CASSPLVGSDQPQHF TGCGCCAGCAGCCCCCTGGTGGGGAGCGATCAGCCCCAGCATTTT TRBV4-1 . . TRBJ1-5
CASSNGTPNTEAFF TGTGCCAGCAGCAACGGGACACCGAACACTGAAGCTTTCTTT TRBV6-1 many . TRBJ1-1
CASSPSGTNYGYTF TGTGCCAGCAGCCCTTCAGGAACGAACTATGGCTACACCTTC TRBV7-2 many . TRBJ1-2
CASSVNSNTEAFF TGCGCCAGCAGCGTGAATTCGAACACTGAAGCTTTCTTT TRBV5-1 . . TRBJ1-1
CAISESVKGQGPEQYF TGTGCCATCAGTGAGAGCGTGAAGGGACAGGGTCCCGAGCAGTACTTC TRBV10-3 . TRBD1 TRBJ2-7
CASSLEDGNTEAFF TGTGCCAGCAGTTTAGAAGACGGGAACACTGAAGCTTTCTTT TRBV12-3/TRBV12-4 many . TRBJ1-1
CASSHLTGTGRRNTIYF TGTGCCAGCAGCCACCTGACCGGGACAGGCCGTAGAAACACCATATATTTT TRBV14 many TRBD1 TRBJ1-3
CASSGGAQYQETQYF TGTGCCAGCAGCGGAGGGGCCCAGTACCAAGAGACCCAGTACTTC TRBV14 . . TRBJ2-5
CASSPTGGSPKTQYF TGTGCCAGCAGCCCGACGGGGGGCAGTCCCAAGACCCAGTACTTC TRBV11-2 many . TRBJ2-5
CASSLLVARGEQFF TGTGCCAGCAGCTTATTGGTAGCTAGGGGTGAGCAGTTCTTC TRBV7-2 many . TRBJ2-1
CASRTGTSGKETQYF TGTGCCAGCAGAACCGGGACTAGCGGGAAAGAGACCCAGTACTTC TRBV6-1 few TRBD2 TRBJ2-5
CSFWGRGQGMRSSEKLFF TGCAGCTTCTGGGGCCGGGGACAGGGGATGAGATCTAGTGAAAAACTGTTTTTT TRBV20-1 . TRBD1 TRBJ1-4
CAISWGEGELFF TGTGCCATCAGTTGGGGAGAGGGGGAGCTGTTTTTT TRBV10-3 . . TRBJ2-2
CASSLYGTEQFF TGTGCCAGCAGCTTATACGGGACAGAGCAGTTCTTC TRBV7-9 many . TRBJ2-1
CASSQGTGPRNEQYF TGTGCCAGCAGCCAAGGTACGGGCCCTCGTAACGAGCAGTACTTC TRBV3-1 . . TRBJ2-7
CASSLDPGRTEAFF TGTGCCAGCAGCTTAGATCCAGGGAGGACTGAAGCTTTCTTT TRBV11-2 many . TRBJ1-1
CATSDSNQQETQYF TGTGCCACCAGTGATTCGAACCAACAAGAGACCCAGTACTTC TRBV24-1 many . TRBJ2-5
CSVGQGSTDTQYF TGCAGCGTTGGACAGGGAAGTACAGATACGCAGTATTTT TRBV29-1 medium-sized TRBD1 TRBJ2-3
CASSSGTPRGEQYF TGTGCCAGCAGCTCGGGTACTCCACGGGGCGAGCAGTACTTC TRBV7-2 few . TRBJ2-7
CASSTPRPGGSGEKLFF TGTGCCAGCAGCACACCCCGCCCGGGGGGGTCTGGTGAAAAACTGTTTTTT TRBV11-2 many . TRBJ1-4
CASTPDPFRGSGNTIYF TGCGCCAGCACCCCGGACCCGTTTCGCGGCTCTGGAAACACCATATATTTT TRBV5-1 many . TRBJ1-3
CASSLSKRIPDHNEQFF TGTGCCAGCAGTTTATCGAAGAGGATCCCTGACCACAATGAGCAGTTCTTC TRBV27 many . TRBJ2-1
CAMGTGTIDGYTF TGTGCCATGGGCACCGGGACAATAGATGGCTACACCTTC TRBV5-5 once . TRBJ1-2
CSASTRGNTEAFF TGCAGTGCTAGTACGCGTGGGAACACTGAAGCTTTCTTT TRBV20-1 many . TRBJ1-1
CASRPGLWDTQYF TGTGCCAGCAGACCCGGCCTTTGGGATACGCAGTATTTT TRBV7-2 many . TRBJ2-3
CASSRAGTVYEQYF TGTGCCAGCTCACGCGCCGGGACAGTCTACGAGCAGTACTTC TRBV18 many TRBD1 TRBJ2-7
CASSATSGRDTQYF TGTGCCAGCAGCGCGACTAGCGGGAGAGATACGCAGTATTTT TRBV9 few TRBD2 TRBJ2-3
CASSSGQGVDEQYF TGCGCCAGCAGCTCCGGACAGGGGGTGGACGAGCAGTACTTC TRBV5-1 many TRBD1 TRBJ2-7
CSVDKGGHTGELFF TGCAGCGTTGATAAAGGGGGTCACACCGGGGAGCTGTTTTTT TRBV29-1 many . TRBJ2-2
CASSEYARETQYF TGTGCCAGCAGTGAATATGCGCGGGAGACCCAGTACTTC TRBV25-1 many . TRBJ2-5
CASRDGRSGNTIYF TGTGCCAGCAGAGACGGCCGCTCTGGAAACACCATATATTTT TRBV25-1 . . TRBJ1-3
CASSVDWNTEAFF TGTGCCAGCAGCGTAGACTGGAACACTGAAGCTTTCTTT TRBV9 many . TRBJ1-1
CSASSPSVSLDATDTQYF TGCAGTGCTAGTTCTCCCTCGGTGTCTTTGGACGCAACAGATACGCAGTATTTT TRBV20-1 many . TRBJ2-3
CASRQGPRNNSPLHF TGCGCCAGCAGGCAGGGGCCACGAAATAATTCACCCCTCCACTTT TRBV5-1 many . TRBJ1-6